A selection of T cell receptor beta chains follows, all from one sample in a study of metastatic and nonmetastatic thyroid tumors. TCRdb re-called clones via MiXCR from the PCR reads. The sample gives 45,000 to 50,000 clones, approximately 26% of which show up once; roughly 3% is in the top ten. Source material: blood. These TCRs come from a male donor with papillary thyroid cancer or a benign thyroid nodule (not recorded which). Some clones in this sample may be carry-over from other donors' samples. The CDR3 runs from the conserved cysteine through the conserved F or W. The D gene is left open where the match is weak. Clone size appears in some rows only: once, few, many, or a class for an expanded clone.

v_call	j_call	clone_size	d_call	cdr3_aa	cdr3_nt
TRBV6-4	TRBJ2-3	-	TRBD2	CASSATTSGGADTQYF	TGTGCCAGCAGTGCTACAACTAGCGGGGGCGCAGATACGCAGTATTTT
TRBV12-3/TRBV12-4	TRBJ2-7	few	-	CASRSGPSYEQYF	TGTGCCAGCAGATCCGGTCCTTCCTACGAGCAGTACTTC
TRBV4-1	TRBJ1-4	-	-	CASSQDRTATNEKLFF	TGCGCCAGCAGCCAAGACCGGACAGCAACTAATGAAAAACTGTTTTTT
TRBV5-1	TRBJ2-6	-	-	CASEAGPGANVLTF	TGCGCCAGTGAAGCCGGCCCTGGGGCCAACGTCCTGACTTTC
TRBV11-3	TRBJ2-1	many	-	CASSPWGGDNEQFF	TGTGCCAGCAGCCCATGGGGTGGAGACAATGAGCAGTTCTTC
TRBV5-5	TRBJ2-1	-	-	CASSNSYNEQFF	TGTGCCAGCAGCAACTCGTACAATGAGCAGTTCTTC
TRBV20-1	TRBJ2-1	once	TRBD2	CSARDGALAGHYNEQFF	TGCAGTGCTAGAGACGGGGCACTAGCGGGGCACTACAATGAGCAGTTCTTC
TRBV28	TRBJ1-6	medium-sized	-	CASSLNSPLHF	TGTGCCAGCAGTTTGAATTCACCCCTCCACTTT
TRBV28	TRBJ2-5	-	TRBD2	CASSVSGRQDTQYF	TGTGCCAGCAGTGTCAGCGGGAGGCAAGATACCCAGTACTTC
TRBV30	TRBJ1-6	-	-	CAWSVEGAPLHF	TGTGCCTGGAGTGTGGAGGGGGCACCCCTCCACTTT
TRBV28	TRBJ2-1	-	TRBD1	CASRNRGLFNEQFF	TGTGCCAGCCGCAACAGGGGGCTGTTCAATGAGCAGTTCTTC
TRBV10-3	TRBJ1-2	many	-	CAISDKAEAYGYTF	TGTGCCATCAGTGATAAGGCGGAGGCTTATGGCTACACCTTC
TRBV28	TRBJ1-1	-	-	CASSLFRDGGEAFF	TGTGCCAGCAGTTTATTTCGGGACGGGGGCGAAGCTTTCTTT
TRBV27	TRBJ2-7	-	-	CASSLGNEQCF	TGTGCCAGCAGTTTAGGTAACGAGCAGTGCTTC
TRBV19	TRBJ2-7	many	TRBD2	CASSIGLAGAYEQYF	TGTGCCAGTAGTATCGGACTAGCGGGAGCCTACGAGCAGTACTTC
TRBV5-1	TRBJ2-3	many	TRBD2	CASSLADPLLAGPDTQYF	TGCGCCAGCAGCTTGGCCGACCCCCTACTAGCGGGCCCAGATACGCAGTATTTT
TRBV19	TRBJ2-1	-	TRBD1	CASSRGQGALNEQFF	TGTGCCAGTAGTAGGGGACAGGGGGCTCTAAATGAGCAGTTCTTC
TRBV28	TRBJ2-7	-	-	CASSFPVSSYEQYF	TGTGCCAGCAGTTTTCCGGTGAGCTCCTACGAGCAGTACTTC
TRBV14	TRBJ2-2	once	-	CASSWGERYWTGELFF	TGTGCCAGCAGCTGGGGGGAGAGGTACTGGACCGGGGAGCTGTTTTTT
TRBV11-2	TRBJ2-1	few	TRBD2	CASSYPGTSGADEQFF	TGTGCCAGCAGTTACCCCGGGACTAGCGGGGCCGATGAGCAGTTCTTC
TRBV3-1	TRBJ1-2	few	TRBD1	CASSRDRARGYTF	TGTGCCAGCAGCCGAGACAGGGCTCGTGGCTACACCTTC
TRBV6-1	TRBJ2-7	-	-	CASGTSDGTYEQYF	TGTGCCAGCGGAACGTCGGACGGCACCTACGAGCAGTACTTC
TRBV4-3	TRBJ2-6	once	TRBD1	CASSQGQGETNVLTF	TGCGCCAGCAGCCAAGGACAGGGGGAGACCAACGTCCTGACTTTC
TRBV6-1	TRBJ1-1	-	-	CASSENTEAFF	TGTGCCAGCAGTGAGAACACTGAAGCTTTCTTT
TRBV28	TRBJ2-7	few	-	CASSLGRGYEQYF	TGTGCCAGCAGTTTAGGCAGGGGCTACGAGCAGTACTTC
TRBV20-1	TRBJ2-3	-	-	CSASWGLDTQYF	TGCAGTGCTAGCTGGGGGTTAGATACGCAGTATTTT
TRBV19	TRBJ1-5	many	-	CASSTVAGDNQPQHF	TGTGCCAGTAGTACGGTTGCAGGGGACAATCAGCCCCAGCATTTT
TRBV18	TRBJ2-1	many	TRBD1	CASTGIPTGRSSYNEQFF	TGTGCCAGCACAGGAATTCCGACAGGGAGAAGCTCCTACAACGAGCAGTTCTTC
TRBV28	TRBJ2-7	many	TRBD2	CASSSLAGVNYEQYF	TGTGCCAGCAGTAGCCTAGCGGGAGTTAACTACGAGCAGTACTTC
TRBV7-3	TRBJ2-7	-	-	CASSPSANSYEQYF	TGTGCCAGCAGCCCCTCAGCGAACTCCTACGAGCAGTACTTC
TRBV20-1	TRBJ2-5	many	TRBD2	CSARVGGSGLETQYF	TGCAGTGCTAGAGTGGGAGGGAGCGGGCTAGAGACCCAGTACTTC
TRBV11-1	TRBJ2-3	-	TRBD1	CASIAGTGLRADTQYF	TGTGCCAGCATCGCCGGGACAGGGTTACGAGCAGATACGCAGTATTTT
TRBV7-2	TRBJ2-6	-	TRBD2	CASSFAGGASGANVLTF	TGTGCCAGCAGCTTTGCGGGGGGGGCCTCTGGGGCCAACGTCCTGACTTTC
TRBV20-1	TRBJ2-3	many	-	CSASQGGEAVTQYF	TGCAGTGCTTCCCAGGGCGGGGAGGCGGTTACGCAGTATTTT
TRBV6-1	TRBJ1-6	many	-	CASSPRGGYSYNSPLHF	TGTGCCAGCAGTCCCCGCGGGGGTTACTCCTATAATTCACCCCTCCACTTT
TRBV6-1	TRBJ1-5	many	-	CASSEVGGAGQPQHF	TGTGCCAGCAGTGAAGTGGGGGGGGCGGGTCAGCCCCAGCATTTT
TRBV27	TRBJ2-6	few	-	CASTPTFASGANVLTF	TGTGCCAGCACCCCTACTTTTGCGTCTGGGGCCAACGTCCTGACTTTC
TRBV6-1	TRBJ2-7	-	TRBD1	CASSARTGRFSYEQYF	TGTGCCAGCAGTGCCCGGACAGGGAGGTTTTCCTACGAGCAGTACTTC
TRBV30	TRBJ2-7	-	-	CASEDPGSYEQYF	TGTGCCTCCGAGGACCCTGGTAGCTACGAGCAGTACTTC
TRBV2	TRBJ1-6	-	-	CASSDHRESPLHF	TGTGCCAGCAGTGACCACAGGGAATCACCCCTCCACTTT